The sequence of this TCR beta chain was determined in a study of T-cell memory formation after mild COVID-19. Findings and limits, study-wide: Memory from before infection featured some responding clones, which suggests cross-reactive memory joined.

This clonotype was detected only a few times. Its target is not known. TCRdb analysed the 5' RACE reads with MiXCR anew, one entry per CDR3 protein. Of 400,000 or so distinct CDR3 sequences listed, 21% are singletons. What was sequenced was PBMCs or a T cell subset sorted from them (not recorded which). The source is an adult woman who had mild COVID-19 (a few samples of this study predate the infection). Cell type and time point are not known.

The CDR3 DNA reads TGTGCCAGCACCGAGGACCTAGCCAAAAACATTCAGTACTTC. Protein sequence: CASTEDLAKNIQYF. The gene calls are TRBV9 and TRBJ2-4; D unresolved. This CDR3 has 14 residues. Germline V gene data show CDR1 as SGDLS and CDR2 as YYNGEE. Trimming cost V 6 bases and J 0 bases, with 10 bases left between them. Full variable domain (rest looked up from reference TRBV9 and TRBJ2-4): DSGVTQTPKHLITATGQRVTLRCSPRSGDLSVYWYQQSLDQGLQFLIQYYNGEERAKGNILERFSAQQFPDLHSELNLSSLELGDSALYFCASTEDLAKNIQYFGAGTRLSVL.